The 5 T cell receptor beta chains in this list originate from one sample, sequenced in a study of blood T cells in healthy people across ages (dated by TCRdb to between 2014 and 2016). The receptor library was made with 5' RACE. The reads were generated on an Illumina HiSeq 2500. A second PCR of roughly 6 to 12 cycles was run with a J-beta primer mix and a sample-barcoded 5' primer. The public sequencing data were trimmed at Q25 with fastp and processed into clonotypes with MiXCR by TCRdb, which kept only in-frame beta chains. Here each entry gathers all rows of one CDR3 protein and keeps the most common genes and DNA. A total of 1.5 million to 2 million distinct CDR3 sequences appear in this sample, 49% of them only once. The top ten constitute 2.1% of the sample. The material sequenced was blood. These receptors came from a middle-aged woman in good health.

This chain links TRBV6-5 with TRBJ1-6, with 7 bases identical to TRBD1. The V segment lost 5 bases and the J segment 10 bases; nucleotides outside the gene matches: 5. CDR3 length: 13 residues. The germline V gene has CDR1 MNHEY and CDR2 SVGAGI. CDR3 amino acids: CASSQDRKSPLHF. In nucleotides, the CDR3 is TGTGCCAGCAGTCAGGACAGGAAGTCACCCCTCCACTTT.

The chain combines TRBV20-1 with TRBJ1-5, with 7 bases aligning to TRBD1. This CDR3 is 15 amino acids long. J was trimmed by 0 bases and V by 6 bases; bases with no gene match: 8. Germline values: CDR1 DFQATT, CDR2 SNEGSKA (reference sequence). The CDR3, as DNA: TGCAGTGCCAGGGGGACAGATAATAGCAATCAGCCCCAGCATTTT. Translated: CSARGTDNSNQPQHF.

The V gene is TRBV2, the J gene TRBJ2-1; the D call may be TRBD1 or TRBD2 (6 bases each). Trimming pared 4 bases from V and 5 bases from J, leaving 12 bases between. CDR1 and CDR2 (germline): SNHLY, FYNNEI. This CDR3 is 14 amino acids long. CDR3 amino acids: CASSVGGLDNEQFF. CDR3 coding DNA: TGTGCCAGCAGTGTGGGGGGCCTTGACAATGAGCAGTTCTTC. Complete variable domain (other parts from reference TRBV2 and TRBJ2-1): EPEVTQTPSHQVTQMGQEVILRCVPISNHLYFYWYRQILGQKVEFLVSFYNNEISEKSEIFDDQFSVERPDGSNFTLKIRSTKLEDSAMYFCASSVGGLDNEQFFGPGTRLTVL.

The rearrangement links TRBV5-6 to TRBJ2-5, with unresolved D. The J call is in doubt because the DNA end fits TRBJ2-7 better. The CDR3 consists of 14 residues. Germline CDR1 and CDR2: SGHDT and YYEEEE. CDR3 protein: CASSLPALGSEQYF. For the CDR3, the DNA is TGTGCCAGCAGCTTACCCGCGTTGGGTTCCGAGCAGTACTTC.

This clonotype was observed a handful of times. This chain uses TRBV11-3 with TRBJ2-1; 9 positions match TRBD2. This CDR3 contains 16 residues. Germline values: CDR1 SGHNT, CDR2 YENEEA. Trimming at V came to 5 bases and at J to 8 bases, leaving 13 bases not matched to a gene. The chain's CDR3 is CASSIRRGGASDEQFF. DNA of the CDR3: TGTGCCAGCAGCATACGCCGCGGGGGGGCCTCTGATGAGCAGTTCTTC. The variable domain in full, with the rest retrieved from reference TRBV11-3 and TRBJ2-1, is EAGVVQSPRYKIIEKKQPVAFWCNPISGHNTLYWYLQNLGQGPELLIRYENEEAVDDSQLPKDRFSAERLKGVDSTLKIQPAELGDSAVYLCASSIRRGGASDEQFFGPGTRLTVL.